This T cell receptor (beta chain) was sequenced in a study of PD-L1 blockade in urothelial cancer. Sample time point: pretreatment peripheral blood. A few counts support this clone. The CDR3 is 15 amino acids. The germline V gene encodes CDR1 MDHEN and CDR2 SYDVKM. The ends were cut back, 3 bases at V and 0 bases at J, with 10 bases in the middle. The repertoire was sequenced with immunoSEQ multiplex PCR; TCRdb's copy has only in-frame clones and lacks some. The sample has tens of thousands of clones; around 85% are singletons. The chain uses TRBV28 and TRBJ2-3; D call uncertain. This clonotype was obtained from a man aged 80 or over with urothelial cancer. This material consisted of PBMCs, taken around atezolizumab (anti-PD-L1) treatment. Here the CDR3 DNA reads TGTGCCAGCAGTTTTTTGGCTGCTAGCACAGATACGCAGTATTTT. Encoded protein: CASSFLAASTDTQYF.